This T cell receptor beta chain was observed in a study of shared clonotypes between healthy human individuals. Study as a whole: Per donor, three plates held CD4 naive cells, three held CD4 memory, two held CD8 naive and one held CD8 memory. Whole-study results and caveats: A few donors held about 5% of naive CD4 clonotypes in common. Clonotype sharing among donors was thought likely to change with sequencing depth.

CDR1 and CDR2 (germline): SGHRS, YFSETQ. The J segment lost 7 bases and the V segment lost 0 bases, leaving 6 bases of the junction unmatched. The length of the CDR3 is 15 residues. With regard to this clone: Antigen: not known.

Methods used by the authors: Owing to the provision of junction-only sequences devoid of quality scores by immunoSEQ, filtering differed. The table came from immunoSEQ multiplex PCR; TCRdb's copy has only in-frame clones and leaves some out. That table supplies the V and J calls and clone size; D and trimming were determined from the DNA. The sample shows some 2,500,000 clones, about 90% of them seen only once. Sequencing was done on a sample of naive CD4+ T cells from PBMCs. As to subset: CD45RA+ positively selected. The V gene is TRBV5-1, the J gene TRBJ2-1; 8 bases are a match to TRBD2. The clonotype comes from a young man in good health. Some clones in this sample may be carry-over from other donors' samples. CDR3 region: CASSLVGGRYNEQFF. Here the CDR3 DNA reads TGCGCCAGCAGCTTGGTTGGCGGGAGGTATAATGAGCAGTTCTTC.